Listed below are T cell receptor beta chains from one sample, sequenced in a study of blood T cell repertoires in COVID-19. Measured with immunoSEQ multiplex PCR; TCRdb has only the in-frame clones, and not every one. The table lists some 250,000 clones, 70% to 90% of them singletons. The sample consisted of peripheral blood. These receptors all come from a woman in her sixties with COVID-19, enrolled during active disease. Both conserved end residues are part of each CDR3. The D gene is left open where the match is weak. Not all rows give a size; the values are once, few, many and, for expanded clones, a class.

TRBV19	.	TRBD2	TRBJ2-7	CASRNLAGGSYEQYF	TGTGCCAGTAGAAACCTAGCGGGAGGAAGCTACGAGCAGTACTTC
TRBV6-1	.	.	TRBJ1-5	CASSEAQSNQPQHF	TGTGCCAGCAGTGAAGCACAGAGCAATCAGCCCCAGCATTTT
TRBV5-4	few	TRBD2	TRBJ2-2	CASSRSGTSRNTGELFF	TGTGCCAGCAGCCGGAGCGGGACTAGCAGGAACACCGGGGAGCTGTTTTTT
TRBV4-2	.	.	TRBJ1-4	CASSQVPGKEKLFF	TGTGCCAGCAGCCAAGTTCCAGGAAAGGAAAAACTGTTTTTT
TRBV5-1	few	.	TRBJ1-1	CASSPPFRTETMNTEAFF	TGCGCCAGCAGCCCCCCCTTTCGGACAGAAACTATGAACACTGAAGCTTTCTTT
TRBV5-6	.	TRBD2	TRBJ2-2	CASSPGLAGEGELFF	TGTGCCAGCAGCCCGGGACTAGCGGGAGAAGGGGAGCTGTTTTTT
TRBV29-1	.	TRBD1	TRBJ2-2	CSVDATGVGGELFF	TGCAGCGTTGATGCTACAGGGGTCGGCGGGGAGCTGTTTTTT
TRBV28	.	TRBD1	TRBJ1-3	CASSPPLTGLGNTIYF	TGTGCCAGCAGTCCCCCCTTGACAGGGTTAGGAAACACCATATATTTT
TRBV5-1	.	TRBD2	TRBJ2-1	CASRLAEPYNEQFF	TGCGCCAGCCGACTAGCGGAGCCCTACAATGAGCAGTTCTTC
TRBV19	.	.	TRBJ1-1	CASSPTSMNTEAFF	TGTGCCAGTAGTCCGACTTCAATGAACACTGAAGCTTTCTTT
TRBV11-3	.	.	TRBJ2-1	CASSPSGNEQFF	TGTGCCAGCAGTCCCTCAGGCAATGAGCAGTTCTTC
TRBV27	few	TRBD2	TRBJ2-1	CASSPGTSGSNEQFF	TGTGCCAGCAGTCCGGGGACTAGCGGGAGCAATGAGCAGTTCTTC
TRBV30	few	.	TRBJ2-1	CACGRAYNEQFF	TGTGCCTGCGGGAGAGCCTACAATGAGCAGTTCTTC
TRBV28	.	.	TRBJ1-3	CASSLNEPAIYF	TGTGCCAGCAGTTTAAACGAGCCGGCCATATATTTT
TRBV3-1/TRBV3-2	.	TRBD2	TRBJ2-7	CASSLAGGYSYEQYF	TGTGCCAGCAGTCTAGCGGGAGGATACTCCTACGAGCAGTACTTC
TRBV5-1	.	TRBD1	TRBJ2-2	CASSLGDRTNTGELFF	TGCGCCAGCAGCTTGGGGGACAGAACGAACACCGGGGAGCTGTTTTTT
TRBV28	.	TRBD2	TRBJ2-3	CASSLAGVPRDTQYF	TGTGCCAGCAGCTTAGCGGGAGTCCCAAGAGATACGCAGTATTTT
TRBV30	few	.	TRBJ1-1	CAWSQGMNTEAFF	TGTGCCTGGAGTCAGGGGATGAACACTGAAGCTTTCTTT
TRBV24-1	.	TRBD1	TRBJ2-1	CATSRTGGIDEQFF	TGTGCCACCAGTAGGACAGGGGGCATCGATGAGCAGTTCTTC
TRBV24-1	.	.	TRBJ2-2	CATSGKTGWADTGELFF	TGTGCCACCAGTGGTAAAACAGGGTGGGCCGACACCGGGGAGCTGTTTTTT
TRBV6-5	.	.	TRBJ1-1	CASSYSRGLGAEAFF	TGTGCCAGCAGTTACTCCCGCGGTCTGGGAGCTGAAGCTTTCTTT
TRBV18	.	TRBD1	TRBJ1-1	CASSPAFYRGLNTEAFF	TGTGCCAGCTCACCGGCCTTCTACAGGGGCCTCAACACTGAAGCTTTCTTT
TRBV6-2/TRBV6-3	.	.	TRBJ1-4	CASSYLVNEKLFF	TGTGCCAGCAGTTACCTTGTGAATGAAAAACTGTTTTTT
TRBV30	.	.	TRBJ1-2	CAWSVRANYGYTF	TGTGCCTGGAGTGTGAGAGCTAACTATGGCTACACCTTC
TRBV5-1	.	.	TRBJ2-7	CASSLERVASPYEQYF	TGCGCCAGCAGCTTGGAGAGGGTAGCGAGCCCCTACGAGCAGTACTTC
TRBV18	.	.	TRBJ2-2	CASSPNSGANTGELFF	TGTGCCAGCTCGCCCAATTCAGGGGCCAACACCGGGGAGCTGTTTTTT
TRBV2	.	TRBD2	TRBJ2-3	CASSDSGLRGDTQYF	TGTGCCAGCAGTGATTCGGGACTAAGGGGAGATACGCAGTATTTT
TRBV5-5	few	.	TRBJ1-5	CASSLLGHNPGSNQPQHF	TGTGCCAGCAGCTTGCTGGGACACAACCCAGGCAGCAATCAGCCCCAGCATTTT
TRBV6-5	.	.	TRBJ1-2	CASSYFRQGGDTF	TGTGCCAGCAGTTACTTTCGGCAGGGAGGGGACACCTTC
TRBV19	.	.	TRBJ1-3	CASSTRRAGNTIYF	TGTGCCAGTAGTACCCGGAGGGCTGGAAACACCATATATTTT
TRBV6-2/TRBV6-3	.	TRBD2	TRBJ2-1	CASSYSSGSANEQFF	TGTGCCAGCAGTTATTCTAGCGGGAGCGCCAATGAGCAGTTCTTC
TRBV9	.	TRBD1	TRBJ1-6	CASSVETGGNSPLHF	TGTGCCAGCAGCGTAGAAACAGGGGGTAATTCACCCCTCCACTTT
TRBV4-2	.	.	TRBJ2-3	CASSQGERLSTDTQYF	TGTGCCAGCAGCCAAGGGGAGCGGCTTAGCACAGATACGCAGTATTTT
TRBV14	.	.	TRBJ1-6	CASSQLRSGLSPLHF	TGTGCCAGCAGCCAATTAAGGAGCGGGCTCTCACCCCTCCACTTT
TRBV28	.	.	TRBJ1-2	CASSVIPYGYTF	TGTGCCAGCAGTGTCATCCCCTATGGCTACACCTTC
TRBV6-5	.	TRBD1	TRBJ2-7	CASRPGDRAYEQYF	TGTGCCAGCAGACCCGGTGACAGGGCCTACGAGCAGTACTTC
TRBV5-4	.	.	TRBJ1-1	CASSVDPRMNTEAFF	TGTGCCAGCAGCGTGGACCCTAGGATGAACACTGAAGCTTTCTTT
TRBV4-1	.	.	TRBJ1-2	CASSQSRQAYGYTF	TGCGCCAGCAGCCAATCCCGACAGGCCTATGGCTACACCTTC
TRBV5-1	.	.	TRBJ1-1	CASSLVGAGPNTEAFF	TGCGCCAGCAGCTTGGTAGGGGCAGGGCCGAACACTGAAGCTTTCTTT
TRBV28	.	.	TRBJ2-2	CASSLTQRAGELFF	TGTGCCAGCAGTTTAACCCAGCGTGCCGGGGAGCTGTTTTTT
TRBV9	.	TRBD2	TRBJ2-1	CASSVVGLAANEQFF	TGTGCCAGCAGCGTAGTGGGACTAGCGGCGAATGAGCAGTTCTTC
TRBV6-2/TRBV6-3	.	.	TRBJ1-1	CASSYLTTGIEAFF	TGTGCCAGCAGTTACTTGACCACAGGGATCGAAGCTTTCTTT
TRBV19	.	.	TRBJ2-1	CASRIDRDTYNEQFF	TGTGCCAGTAGAATAGACCGGGATACCTACAATGAGCAGTTCTTC
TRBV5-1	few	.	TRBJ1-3	CASSPGDPGNTIYF	TGCGCCAGCTCCCCGGGGGACCCTGGAAACACCATATATTTT
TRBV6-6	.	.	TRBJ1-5	CASRLGRGIGPQHF	TGTGCCAGCAGACTCGGACGGGGGATTGGGCCCCAGCATTTT
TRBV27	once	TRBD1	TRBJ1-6	CASSVRGGPYNSPLHF	TGTGCCAGCAGTGTACGAGGGGGCCCCTATAATTCACCCCTCCACTTT
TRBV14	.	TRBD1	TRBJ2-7	CASSQRTGLLGEQYF	TGTGCCAGCAGCCAGCGGACAGGCCTCCTCGGCGAGCAGTACTTC
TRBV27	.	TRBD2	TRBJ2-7	CASSHSRPGLAGYEQYF	TGTGCCAGCAGCCACTCCCGGCCGGGACTAGCCGGCTACGAGCAGTACTTC
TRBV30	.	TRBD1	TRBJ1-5	CAWSRQGGQPQHF	TGTGCCTGGAGTCGACAGGGGGGACAGCCCCAGCATTTT
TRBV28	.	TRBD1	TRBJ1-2	CASSLRQGARGYTF	TGTGCCAGCAGTTTAAGGCAGGGGGCGCGGGGCTACACCTTC
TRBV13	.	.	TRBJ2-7	CASSPQGHEQYF	TGTGCCAGCAGCCCCCAGGGGCACGAGCAGTACTTC
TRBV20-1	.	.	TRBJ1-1	CSAGELDTEAFF	TGCAGTGCTGGTGAACTGGACACTGAAGCTTTCTTT
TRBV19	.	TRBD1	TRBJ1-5	CASSRRGENQPQHF	TGTGCCAGTAGTCGCAGGGGGGAAAATCAGCCCCAGCATTTT
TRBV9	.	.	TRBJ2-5	CASSVGGFAETQYF	TGTGCCAGCAGCGTAGGAGGGTTTGCAGAGACCCAGTACTTC
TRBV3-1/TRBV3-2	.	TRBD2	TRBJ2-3	CASSRGAGGDTDTQYF	TGTGCCAGCAGCCGAGGGGCGGGAGGAGACACAGATACGCAGTATTTT
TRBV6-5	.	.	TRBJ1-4	CASSLTIASNEKLFF	TGTGCCAGCAGCCTTACAATTGCCTCTAATGAAAAACTGTTTTTT
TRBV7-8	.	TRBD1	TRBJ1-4	CASSGRTGGNEKLFF	TGTGCCAGCAGCGGTCGGACAGGGGGAAATGAAAAACTGTTTTTT
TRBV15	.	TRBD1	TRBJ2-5	CATSKGQVGMLFNVQTQYF	TGTGCCACCAGCAAAGGACAGGTTGGGATGTTGTTTAATGTACAGACCCAGTACTTC
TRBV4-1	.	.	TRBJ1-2	CASSQAPVAYGYTF	TGCGCCAGCAGCCAAGCCCCAGTGGCATATGGCTACACCTTC
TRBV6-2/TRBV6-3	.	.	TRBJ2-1	CASSRETYNEQFF	TGTGCCAGCAGTCGGGAGACCTACAATGAGCAGTTCTTC